This T cell receptor (beta chain) was sequenced in a study of cytomegalovirus exposure and HLA in healthy donors. Primers for the PCR totalled 60 Vbeta and 13 Jbeta. This table comes from immunoSEQ multiplex PCR, and its TCRdb copy is limited to in-frame clones, with some not included. The sample gives 200,000 or so clones, approximately 84% of which show up once; 6% is in the top ten. Per germline, CDR1 SGHDT and CDR2 YYEEEE. Trimming removed 4 bases at V and 7 bases at J, with 17 bases between. This CDR3 contains 14 residues. For this clone: As yet, its antigen is unknown.

General study findings and limits: The study recorded 150 to 200 TCR beta chains that were cytomegalovirus-associated. It was reportedly the case that the classifier diagnosed cytomegalovirus status with high specificity and sensitivity. More clonal expansion characterized HLA-associated TCR beta chains than equally common others in a later analysis. Sequencing likely caused a cluster of highly shared sequence variants.

Sequencing used PBMCs. The chain has TRBV5-6 and TRBJ1-2; D call uncertain. The sequence came from a woman in her twenties or thirties in good health and CMV-seropositive. The DNA of the CDR3 is TGTGCCAGCAGCCCCCAGGCGAGGGCCAGTGGCTACACCTTC. This codes for CASSPQARASGYTF. Filled out from reference TRBV5-6 and TRBJ1-2, the complete variable domain reads DAGVTQSPTHLIKTRGQQVTLRCSPKSGHDTVSWYQQALGQGPQFIFQYYEEEERQRGNFPDRFSGHQFPNYSSELNVNALLLGDSALYLCASSPQARASGYTFGSGTRLTVV.